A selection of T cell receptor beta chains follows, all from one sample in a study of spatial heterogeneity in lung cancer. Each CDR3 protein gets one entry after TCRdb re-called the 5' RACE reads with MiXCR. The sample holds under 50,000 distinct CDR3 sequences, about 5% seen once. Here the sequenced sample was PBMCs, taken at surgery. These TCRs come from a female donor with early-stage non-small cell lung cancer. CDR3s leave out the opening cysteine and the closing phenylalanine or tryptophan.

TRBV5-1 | ASSWGAGSEQY
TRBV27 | ASKSSGGRYNEQF
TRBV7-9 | ASSEVTDTQY
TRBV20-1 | SATRLQGMRGYT
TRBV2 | ASSETGLTGELF
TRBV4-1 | ASSQDAGPSFRY
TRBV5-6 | ASSSGGPNTGELF
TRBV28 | ASSLISRAGTTEAF
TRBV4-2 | ASSPVGGGANGGELF
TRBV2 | ASLHLTRQLPSYGYT
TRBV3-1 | ASSQVQGLRGTEAF
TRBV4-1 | ASSQTGLAGEQF
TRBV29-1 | SSVGDRGGSGYT
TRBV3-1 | ASSPTGYSYNEQF
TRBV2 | ASKSTGEGYGYT
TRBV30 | AWVGLAGVGEQF
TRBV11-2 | ASSSRDESAGELF
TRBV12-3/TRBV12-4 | ASSLRQRKNIQY
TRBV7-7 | ASSPSLGTNEKLF
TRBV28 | ASSSAGLAQEQF
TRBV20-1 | SARRTGVSTEAF
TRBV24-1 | ATSVSGAGYMGNQPQH
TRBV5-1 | ASSSADRNTEAF
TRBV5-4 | ASSLGGPNQPQH
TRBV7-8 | ASSLGVTYSNQPQH
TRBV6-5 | ASSQWDGYGYT
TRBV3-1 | ASSQDARYEQF
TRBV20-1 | SAALGEQY
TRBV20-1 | SARKPGQGEQY
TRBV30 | AWSHDLNTEAF
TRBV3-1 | ASSPAGPLGYT
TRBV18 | ASTQRAGGPHEQF
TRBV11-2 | ASSWEARNTGELF
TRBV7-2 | ASSLAQGLGETQY
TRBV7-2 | ASRVVDRNTEAF
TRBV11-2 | ASSSYRGGRGEQY
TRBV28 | ASSSLIQKAVDEQF
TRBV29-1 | SVDVGGPPSSGYT
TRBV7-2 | ASSLVWTETQY
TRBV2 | ASSENRGRDTGELF